This record covers a single T cell receptor beta chain. What it binds is not known. In TCRdb, the 5' RACE reads were re-called with MiXCR into one record per CDR3 protein. Among about 500,000 distinct CDR3 sequences listed, more than 13% were seen once. Germline V gene data show CDR1 as KGHDR and CDR2 as SFDVKD. The CDR3 is 16 amino acids. V lost 7 bases and J lost 5; bases outside the gene matches: 13. The data stem from a study of identical twins. Study results and caveats: Beta out-of-frame sequences showed weaker excess twin sharing. A cross-sectional statistical analysis, not follow-up of the same donors, supported the conclusions. With abundant cord blood beta clonotypes, insertions were fewer; memory repertoires showed no such pattern.

These data also formed part of another study, on yellow fever vaccine responses in identical twins.

The origin of this receptor is a woman between 18 and 29 years old in good health. The specimen was CD4+ T cells sorted from blood. The chain employs TRBV24-1 and TRBJ2-3; TRBD2 matches at 8 bases. CDR3 loop: CATSDVMGREGDTQYF. CDR3 DNA sequence: TGTGCCACCAGCGACGTAATGGGACGGGAGGGAGATACGCAGTATTTT.